One and the same sample provided the 3 T cell receptor beta chains below, sequenced in a study of T cell clonotyping in hematopoietic cell transplantation. Profiled with immunoSEQ multiplex PCR; TCRdb holds only in-frame clones, not every one. The table has roughly 27,000 clones, 75% to 85% seen once. Described time point: recipient sample about 28 days before transplant, after cytoreduction. The sequences come from peripheral blood mononuclear cells, collected before stem cell transplant. The receptors were sampled from a woman aged 55-69 years with acute myeloid leukemia. Some clones in this sample may be carry-over from other donors' samples.

The V call is TRBV29-1, the J call TRBJ2-7; 8 nucleotides align to TRBD2. Germline V gene data show CDR1 as SQVTM and CDR2 as ANQGSEA. The J segment lost 1 base and the V segment lost 6 bases, leaving 8 bases of the junction unmatched. The CDR3 is 14 amino acids. In DNA form, the CDR3 reads TGCAGCGTCGTACTAGCGGCACAATCCTACGAGCAGTACTTC. This encodes CSVVLAAQSYEQYF.

J is TRBJ2-7 and V is TRBV5-4, with TRBD2 as a possible D gene (5 bases). The CDR3 length is 12 residues. The germline V and J ends were trimmed by 4 bases and 3 bases, with 8 bases remaining between them. The V gene's germline CDR1 is SGHNT and CDR2 YYREEE (reference sequence). CDR3 sequence (DNA): TGTGCCAGCAGCACCCGGGGCTACGAGCAGTACTTC. Translated, it gives CASSTRGYEQYF.

The J gene is TRBJ2-1, the V gene TRBV7-6; the match to TRBD1 covers 9 bases. Germline trimming cut 1 base from V and 1 base from J; bases unmatched to any gene: 8. Germline-derived CDR1 and CDR2 are SGHVS and FNYEAQ. The CDR3 has 18 amino acids. The CDR3 reads CASSLGGADRGSYNEQFF. The DNA of the CDR3 is TGTGCCAGCAGCTTAGGGGGGGCGGACAGGGGATCCTACAATGAGCAGTTCTTC.